Listed here are 14 T cell receptor beta chains from one sample, sequenced in a study of blood T cells in healthy people across ages. Using a J-beta primer mix together with a sample-barcoded 5' primer, a second PCR was run for roughly 6 to 12 cycles. TCRdb re-called the 5' RACE reads with MiXCR, one entry per CDR3 protein. This table holds more than 1.4 million distinct CDR3 sequences, roughly 40% found once. Sequenced material: blood. The source of these receptors is a woman aged 18-29 years in good health.

CDR3 DNA: TGCAGTGCTAGCGGCAGGGTCGGGACCCAGTACTTC. Encoded protein: CSASGRVGTQYF. The rearrangement uses TRBV20-1 and TRBJ2-5; tentative D call: TRBD1 (5 bases). The CDR3 has 12 residues. V was clipped by 3 bases and J by 7 bases, with 12 bases between them. Germline CDR1 reads DFQATT; CDR2 reads SNEGSKA (reference sequence).

This clonotype was counted a few times. The chain has TRBV11-2 and TRBJ2-1, with 12 bases lining up with TRBD2. The CDR3 sequence is 15 residues long. Germline CDR1 is SGHAT and CDR2 is FQNNGV. With V trimmed by 6 bases and J by 8 bases, 8 bases remained unmatched. The CDR3 DNA follows: TGTGCCAGCAGTTGGGGGACTAGCGGGCCCGATGAGCAGTTCTTC. Its translation: CASSWGTSGPDEQFF.

This sequence joins TRBV30 and TRBJ1-2, with unresolved D. Deletions cut 4 bases from V and 4 bases from J, with 10 bases between. The germline V gene encodes CDR1 GTSNPN and CDR2 SVGIG (reference sequence). The CDR3 is 12 residues long. This CDR3 reads CAWKFSSYGYTF. The CDR3 nucleotides read TGTGCCTGGAAGTTTTCCAGCTATGGCTACACCTTC.

V is TRBV28 and J is TRBJ1-2, with a possible D match to TRBD1 (5 bases). The CDR3 length is 15 residues. Germline V lookup: CDR1 MDHEN, CDR2 SYDVKM. Trimming shortened V by 6 bases and J by 3 bases, and 17 bases separated the two germline ends. The CDR3 DNA is TGTGCCAGCAGGGATCAGGGCCCCAGGGACTATGGCTACACCTTC. Protein: CASRDQGPRDYGYTF.

V usage is TRBV12-3 or TRBV12-4 and J usage is TRBJ2-3, with a tentative D call TRBD2 (5 bases). V lost 3 bases and J lost 8, with 12 bases in between. This CDR3 has 13 residues. The CDR3 DNA sequence: TGTGCCAGCAGTTTTAGGGATGAGGGTACGCAGTATTTT. Protein sequence: CASSFRDEGTQYF.

About this clonotype itself: Compared with germline, one end of the junction differs, possibly owing to a read error. The chain uses TRBV3-1 and TRBJ2-3; the D is unclear. The CDR3 runs to 14 residues. Germline CDR1 LGHDT, CDR2 YNNKEL (reference sequence). This chain's CDR3 is CASIQTSGTDTQYF. The CDR3 nucleotides read TGTGCCAGCATCCAAACAAGCGGCACAGATACGCAGTATTTT.

On this clonotype: A clone one base away is much larger, so this may be a read error. The rearrangement links TRBV29-1 to TRBJ2-3; tentatively, D is TRBD2 (6 bases). This CDR3 spans 14 amino acids. Trimming removed 3 bases from V and 2 bases from J, with 12 bases in between. CDR1 is SQVTM, CDR2 ANQGSEA, per germline. The CDR3: CSVEGGFNTDTQYF. DNA of the CDR3: TGCAGCGTTGAGGGGGGTTTCAACACAGATACGCAGTATTTT.

The chain couples TRBV6-1 to TRBJ1-5; D ambiguous. CDR3 length: 12 amino acids. Trimming left V 7 bases short and J 6 bases short, with 10 bases between. From germline, CDR1 is MNHNS and CDR2 SASEGT. The CDR3 protein is CASTLLGQPQHF. The DNA for the CDR3 is TGTGCCAGCACTCTGCTAGGTCAGCCCCAGCATTTT.

The gene calls are TRBV3-1 and TRBJ2-1; D unclear. The V gene lost 5 bases and the J gene lost 0 bases, with 11 bases spanning the gap. The CDR3 has 15 residues. Germline CDR1 and CDR2: LGHDT and YNNKEL (reference sequence). CDR3 residues: CASSTSKSSYNEQFF. CDR3 nucleotides: TGTGCCAGCAGCACTTCTAAAAGCTCCTACAATGAGCAGTTCTTC.

This clonotype was observed at least ten times. The chain couples TRBV6-6 to TRBJ2-2, with 11 bases that match TRBD2. The CDR3 contains 15 residues. CDR1 and CDR2 (germline): MNHNY, SVGAGI (reference sequence). The ends lost 6 bases at V and 8 bases at J; junction bases unmatched: 8. CDR3 sequence reads: CASSRTLAGGGELFF. The CDR3 nucleotides read TGTGCCAGCAGCCGAACCCTAGCGGGGGGAGGGGAGCTGTTTTTT.

There are a few counts of this clonotype. V is TRBV20-1 and J is TRBJ2-7; 8 nucleotides match TRBD1. With 6 bases clipped from V and 1 base from J, the junction kept 5 bases outside the gene matches. Germline values: CDR1 DFQATT, CDR2 SNEGSKA (reference sequence). This CDR3 has 13 residues. The CDR3 nucleotides read TGCAGTGCAGAGGGACAGGAATCCTACGAGCAGTACTTC. Translation gives CSAEGQESYEQYF.

This sequence joins TRBV20-1 and TRBJ2-1; 9 positions agree with TRBD2. Germline V gene lookup returns CDR1 DFQATT and CDR2 SNEGSKA (reference sequence). With V trimmed by 3 bases and J by 5 bases, 11 bases remained unmatched. The CDR3 has 16 amino acids. DNA for the CDR3: TGCAGTGCTAGGAACCGAAGACTAGCGGAAAACAATGAGCAGTTCTTC. Protein sequence: CSARNRRLAENNEQFF.

V usage is TRBV7-2 and J usage is TRBJ1-4, with a possible D match to TRBD1 (6 bases). The CDR3 covers 15 residues. The V end was cut by 5 bases, the J end by 7 bases, with 17 bases between. Germline CDR1 SGHTA, CDR2 FQGNSA. DNA for the CDR3: TGTGCCAGCAGCCGACTGGGGGCGCCGGCTGAAAAACTGTTTTTT. Protein product: CASSRLGAPAEKLFF.

This clonotype came up a few times. The V and J genes are TRBV4-1 and TRBJ2-5, with a weak D call TRBD2 (7 bases). CDR3 length equals 18 residues. The V gene lost 1 base and the J gene lost 5 bases, with 23 bases spanning the gap. CDR1 and CDR2 (germline): MGHRA, YSYEKL. This CDR3 is CASSQVLGGGPWGETQYF. The DNA for the CDR3 is TGCGCCAGCAGCCAAGTCTTGGGCGGGGGCCCCTGGGGGGAGACCCAGTACTTC.